This T cell receptor (beta chain) was documented in a study of immune cell composition in non-small cell lung cancer. The method was immunoSEQ multiplex PCR; TCRdb's version includes in-frame clones alone and lacks a portion of them. The sample lists under 3,000 clones, around 70% occurring once. Findings and limits, study-wide: TIL tumour reactivity correlated with maximal tumour-associated clone frequency in adenocarcinoma.

This clone was recorded a few times. Antigen: not known. Trimming shortened V by 7 bases and J by 4 bases, and 14 bases separated the two germline ends. The CDR3 runs to 14 residues. Germline V gives CDR1 SNHLY, CDR2 FYNNEI. The source material was lung tumor tissue. The source of this sequence is a human donor with non-small cell lung cancer. The genes are TRBV2 and TRBJ1-5, with unresolved D. Here the CDR3 reads CASTRSEGNQPQHF. The CDR3 nucleotides read TGTGCCAGCACGAGGTCAGAAGGAAATCAGCCCCAGCATTTT.